These 24 T cell receptor beta chains were sequenced from one sample in a study of spatial heterogeneity in lung cancer. Broader study findings: Expanded alpha and beta TCR counts within tumors tracked tumor mutation counts.

TCRdb reprocessed the 5' RACE reads via MiXCR and lists one record per CDR3 protein. The sample has 10,000 or so distinct CDR3 sequences; less than 6% are singletons. Time point: sample taken at primary tumor resection. For these TCRs, the target antigens are not known. The sample was lung tumor tissue, taken at surgery. All receptors derive from a female donor with early-stage non-small cell lung cancer.

This clonotype counts as medium-sized (0.01 to 0.1%). The chain combines TRBV30 with TRBJ2-3; TRBD2 matches at 11 bases. CDR1 is GTSNPN, CDR2 SVGIG, per germline (reference sequence). Losses at the gene ends were 7 bases for V and 1 base for J; bases not matched to a gene: 7. There are 15 residues in the CDR3. The CDR3 sequence is CAFRILAGGTDTQYF. The CDR3 DNA sequence: TGTGCCTTTCGTATACTAGCGGGAGGCACAGATACGCAGTATTTT.

This clonotype has ten or more counts. V usage is TRBV7-9 and J usage is TRBJ2-5; D perhaps matches TRBD2 (5 bases). This CDR3 spans 14 amino acids. Trimming removed 5 bases from V and 4 bases from J, with 14 bases in between. Looked up from germline, CDR1 is SEHNR and CDR2 is FQNEAQ (reference sequence). The CDR3 sequence: CASSPYTSLETQYF. CDR3 coding DNA: TGTGCCAGCAGCCCGTACACTAGTTTAGAGACCCAGTACTTC.

This clonotype is medium-sized by share. The rearrangement uses TRBV7-6 and TRBJ2-1; 9 bases match TRBD2. Looked up from germline, CDR1 is SGHVS and CDR2 is FNYEAQ. The trim removed 6 bases at V and 0 bases at J, leaving 9 bases unmatched. The CDR3 runs to 17 residues. The chain's CDR3 is CASRRLADLSSYNEQFF. CDR3 DNA: TGTGCCAGCAGACGACTAGCGGACCTAAGCTCCTACAATGAGCAGTTCTTC. The full variable domain, its missing parts supplied by reference TRBV7-6 and TRBJ2-1, is GAGVSQSPRYKVTKRGQDVALRCDPISGHVSLYWYRQALGQGPEFLTYFNYEAQQDKSGLPNDRFSAERPEGSISTLTIQRTEQRDSAMYRCASRRLADLSSYNEQFFGPGTRLTVL.

In its sample, this clonotype is medium-sized. This chain connects TRBV20-1 to TRBJ2-1; 9 positions match TRBD2. The germline gives CDR1 DFQATT, CDR2 SNEGSKA (reference sequence). CDR3 length: 18 residues. V gave up 0 bases and J gave up 0 bases; unmatched junction bases: 9. The CDR3 sequence: CSARDPTSGGNSYNEQFF. CDR3 coding DNA: TGCAGTGCTAGAGACCCGACTAGCGGAGGGAACTCCTACAATGAGCAGTTCTTC.

This clonotype came up a few times. A single base separates this from a much larger clone, so it may be a read error. V and J are TRBV7-9 and TRBJ1-5; possibly TRBD1 for D (5 bases). Germline-derived CDR1 and CDR2 are SEHNR and FQNEAQ (reference sequence). The CDR3 spans 14 residues. The CDR3 coding sequence is TGTGCCAACAGCCCGGGGACGGACAATCAGCCCCAGCATTTT. Its translation is CANSPGTDNQPQHF.

This clonotype qualifies as medium-sized. This chain links TRBV5-6 with TRBJ2-7, with 9 bases lining up with TRBD2. V lost 5 bases and J lost 3; bases outside the gene matches: 6. The CDR3 loop spans 14 amino acids. Germline lookup yields CDR1 SGHDT and CDR2 YYEEEE. The CDR3 spells CASSRTSVSYEQYF. Here the CDR3 DNA reads TGTGCCAGCAGTCGGACTAGCGTGAGCTACGAGCAGTACTTC.

This clonotype was picked up many times. The chain joins TRBV9 to TRBJ2-3; TRBD2 agrees at 11 bases. The CDR3 runs to 16 residues. Trimming removed 0 bases from V and 0 bases from J; junction bases left unmatched: 0. CDR1 SGDLS and CDR2 YYNGEE come from the germline V gene. CDR3 loop: CASSVGTSGSTDTQYF. As DNA, the CDR3 is TGTGCCAGCAGCGTAGGGACTAGCGGGAGCACAGATACGCAGTATTTT.

The V call is TRBV28, the J call TRBJ2-1; D ambiguous. Germline assignment: CDR1 MDHEN and CDR2 SYDVKM. Trimming shortened V by 11 bases and J by 4 bases, and 12 bases separated the two germline ends. The CDR3 loop spans 12 amino acids. The CDR3 protein is CASSEYYNEQFF. CDR3 in DNA: TGTGCCTCCTCCGAATATTACAATGAGCAGTTCTTC.

The sample holds many counts of this clonotype. The J gene is TRBJ2-3, the V gene TRBV7-2, with 11 positions matching TRBD2. Trimming took 5 bases from V and 4 from J; bases not matched to a gene: 5. CDR3 length equals 15 residues. Germline V gene sequence: CDR1 SGHTA, CDR2 FQGNSA. CDR3 coding DNA: TGTGCCAGCAGCGCTCCGACTAGCGGGGCAGATACGCAGTATTTT. Its translation is CASSAPTSGADTQYF.

This clonotype was seen many times. The V call is TRBV20-1, the J call TRBJ2-1; 12 nucleotides match TRBD2. Germline CDR1 reads DFQATT; CDR2 reads SNEGSKA (reference sequence). The CDR3 is made up of 13 amino acids. V gave up 6 bases and J gave up 9 bases; unmatched junction bases: 6. CDR3 sequence: CSAPSGGATEQFF. The CDR3, as DNA: TGCAGTGCACCTAGCGGGGGGGCCACTGAGCAGTTCTTC.

This clonotype was detected many times. The chain joins TRBV11-3 to TRBJ2-1, with TRBD2 matching over 7 bases. The CDR3 is made up of 15 amino acids. The V segment lost 4 bases and the J segment 2 bases; nucleotides outside the gene matches: 5. Germline V gene lookup returns CDR1 SGHNT and CDR2 YENEEA. The CDR3 DNA is TGTGCCAGCAGCTCCAAAGCGGGGCCCTACAATGAGCAGTTCTTC. Its translation: CASSSKAGPYNEQFF.

In this sample, this clonotype turned up many times. This rearrangement joins TRBV20-1 to TRBJ1-4; 8 nucleotides agree with TRBD1. Germline V gives CDR1 DFQATT, CDR2 SNEGSKA (reference sequence). This CDR3 comprises 14 residues. Trimming cost V 3 bases and J 7 bases; bases outside gene matches: 7. The CDR3 loop reads CSASDDRGTEKLFF. In nucleotides, the CDR3 is TGCAGTGCTAGTGACGACAGGGGAACTGAAAAACTGTTTTTT.

The chain links TRBV7-6 to TRBJ1-1, with a weak D call TRBD1 (5 bases). CDR1 is SGHVS, CDR2 FNYEAQ, per germline. Trimming removed 3 bases at V and 0 bases at J, with 8 bases between. The CDR3 is made up of 14 amino acids. The CDR3 nucleotides are TGTGCCAGCAGCTTCGCAGGGCTGAACACTGAAGCTTTCTTT. Protein sequence: CASSFAGLNTEAFF.

A word on this clonotype: A single base separates this from a much larger clone, so it may be a read error. The chain links TRBV7-2 to TRBJ2-1; the match to TRBD2 covers 8 bases. Germline CDR1 SGHTA, CDR2 FQGNSA. This CDR3 is built from 16 residues. With 8 bases clipped from V and 7 bases from J, the junction kept 16 bases outside the gene matches. DNA for the CDR3: TGTGCCAGCGGCAGAACTCAGGGACTAGGTTTAAATGAGCAGTTCTTC. It codes for CASGRTQGLGLNEQFF.

The table lists this clonotype with many counts. The chain employs TRBV7-7 and TRBJ2-1, with 11 bases aligning to TRBD2. J lost 7 bases, V lost 4 bases, and 6 bases had no gene match. In germline, CDR1 is SSHAT, CDR2 FNYEAQ (reference sequence). The CDR3 extends over 15 amino acids. The CDR3 DNA sequence: TGTGCCAGCAGCTCACTAGCGGGGGACAGGAATGAGCAGTTCTTC. This encodes CASSSLAGDRNEQFF. The full variable domain, in which reference TRBV7-7 and TRBJ2-1 provide the parts outside the CDR3, is GAGVSQSPRYKVTKRGQDVTLRCDPISSHATLYWYQQALGQGPEFLTYFNYEAQPDKSGLPSDRFSAERPEGSISTLTIQRTEQRDSAMYRCASSSLAGDRNEQFFGPGTRLTVL.

This clonotype was detected only once. V usage is TRBV21-1 and J usage is TRBJ2-1. TRBV21-1 is annotated as a pseudogene. CDR3 length: 15 amino acids. Written as DNA, the CDR3 is TGTGCCAGCAGCAAACTGGCAAGCCCGAGCCATGAGCAGTTCTTC. Translated, it gives CASSKLASPSHEQFF.

This clonotype was found many times. The chain couples TRBV6-2 or TRBV6-3 to TRBJ1-4; no definite D call. V was trimmed by 5 bases and J by 8 bases, leaving 12 bases between them. The CDR3 loop spans 13 amino acids. Germline CDR1 and CDR2: MNHEY and SVGEGT. The CDR3 DNA reads as TGTGCCAGCAGTCGGAGGGTGGCCGAAAAACTGTTTTTT. Residues: CASSRRVAEKLFF.

V usage is TRBV27 and J usage is TRBJ1-2; a weak D match, TRBD1 (6 bases). This CDR3 has 12 residues. Trimming removed 8 bases at V and 4 bases at J, with 11 bases between. CDR1 MNHEY and CDR2 SMNVEV come from the germline V gene (reference sequence). CDR3 sequence reads: CASRTGLYGYTF. CDR3 DNA: TGTGCCAGCCGTACAGGGCTCTATGGCTACACCTTC.

This clonotype was recorded many times. This chain connects TRBV6-1 to TRBJ1-1, with D maybe TRBD1 (6 bases). The CDR3 contains 16 residues. Trimming stripped 1 base from V and 5 bases from J, with 17 bases between. Per the germline V gene, CDR1 is MNHNS and CDR2 is SASEGT. CDR3 in DNA: TGTGCCAGCAGTGAAGGCGTCGGCAGGGGAAGGACTGAAGCTTTCTTT. Translating gives CASSEGVGRGRTEAFF.

This clonotype has ten or more counts. V and J are TRBV5-1 and TRBJ2-1; 8 bases map to TRBD2. V was pared by 1 base and J by 4 bases, with 4 bases of the junction left unmatched. Per the germline V gene, CDR1 is SGHRS and CDR2 is YFSETQ. CDR3 length equals 15 residues. The CDR3 DNA reads as TGCGCCAGCAGCTTGCTCCCGGGAGGGTACAATGAGCAGTTCTTC. It encodes CASSLLPGGYNEQFF.

In this sample, this clonotype turned up many times. The chain employs TRBV20-1 and TRBJ1-4; 9 bases map to TRBD1. The V and J ends lost 3 bases and 4 bases, in that order; junction bases with no gene match: 9. The CDR3 is 16 residues long. Germline CDR1 and CDR2: DFQATT and SNEGSKA (reference sequence). CDR3: CSASPGTGHSNEKLFF. The CDR3 region has the DNA TGCAGTGCTAGTCCCGGGACAGGGCATAGTAATGAAAAACTGTTTTTT.

By share, this clonotype ranks as medium-sized. The J gene is TRBJ2-7, the V gene TRBV12-5; D gene uncertain. The CDR3 totals 12 residues. The V gene lost 1 base and the J gene lost 1 base, with 2 bases spanning the gap. Germline V gives CDR1 LGHNT, CDR2 FRNRAP. The DNA for the CDR3 is TGTGCTAGTGGTTTGGGTTCCTACGAGCAGTACTTC. It codes for CASGLGSYEQYF.

This clonotype was recorded a few times. This rearrangement joins TRBV11-2 to TRBJ2-1, with D possibly matching TRBD2 (6 bases). Trimming took 1 base from V and 5 from J, leaving 12 bases between them. The CDR3 has 15 residues. Germline CDR1 is SGHAT and CDR2 is FQNNGV. The CDR3 here is CASSLVPSDNNEQFF. DNA for the CDR3: TGTGCCAGCAGCTTAGTTCCTAGCGACAACAATGAGCAGTTCTTC.

This clonotype was observed many times. The V and J genes are TRBV7-9 and TRBJ2-5, with D uncertain. Per germline, CDR1 SEHNR and CDR2 FQNEAQ (reference sequence). Trimming removed 4 bases from V and 3 bases from J, with 18 bases in between. The CDR3 runs to 16 residues. As DNA, the CDR3 is TGTGCCAGCAGCTCACTCTCCGGACGGACGGAAGAGACCCAGTACTTC. Translated: CASSSLSGRTEETQYF.